One sample yielded the 31 T cell receptor beta chains listed below, sequenced in a study of response to subunit inactivated influenza vaccine. TCRdb analysed the RT-PCR reads with MiXCR anew, one entry per CDR3 protein. Among 750,000 to 850,000 distinct CDR3 sequences listed, less than 20% were seen once. Sequences were derived from PBMCs from blood, sampled roughly 5 days after vaccination. Receptors were obtained from a man aged 50-60 years who received an inactivated influenza vaccine.

This clonotype appeared a few times. The rearrangement uses TRBV3-1 and TRBJ2-7; D perhaps matches TRBD1 (6 bases). The V gene lost 1 base and the J gene lost 10 bases, with 8 bases spanning the gap. Looked up from germline, CDR1 is LGHDT and CDR2 is YNNKEL (reference sequence). The CDR3 runs 11 residues. The CDR3, as DNA: TGTGCCAGCAGCCAAGGGGACAACCAGTACTTC. Translated: CASSQGDNQYF.

This clonotype appeared a few times. V usage is TRBV2 and J usage is TRBJ2-7; D is ambiguous. This CDR3 comprises 11 residues. The germline CDR1 and CDR2 sequences are SNHLY and FYNNEI. V lost 2 bases and J 7 bases, leaving 6 bases between the germline ends. The CDR3 coding sequence is TGTGCCAGCAGTGAAAACTGGGAGCAGTACTTC. Protein: CASSENWEQYF. The whole variable domain, filled in from reference TRBV2 and TRBJ2-7, reads EPEVTQTPSHQVTQMGQEVILRCVPISNHLYFYWYRQILGQKVEFLVSFYNNEISEKSEIFDDQFSVERPDGSNFTLKIRSTKLEDSAMYFCASSENWEQYFGPGTRLTVT.

This clonotype has just a few counts. The chain employs TRBV7-2 and TRBJ2-5, with D perhaps matching TRBD2 (5 bases). The CDR3 extends over 17 amino acids. The germline gives CDR1 SGHTA, CDR2 FQGNSA. The V gene lost 1 base and the J gene lost 4 bases, with 19 bases spanning the gap. The CDR3 region has the DNA TGTGCCAGCAGCTTAGTCATTGGGGTGAGGGAACCAGAGACCCAGTACTTC. Its protein is CASSLVIGVREPETQYF.

The sample holds a few counts of this clonotype. An end of the junction differs from the germline gene, which may be a read error. The DNA for the CDR3 is TGTGCCAGCAGTTACCGACAGCTATTACCCTCCTACTATAGCAATCAGCTCCAGCATTTT. This codes for CASSYRQLLPSYYSNQLQHF. V is TRBV6-2 or TRBV6-3 and J is TRBJ1-5; weak D call: TRBD1 (5 bases). The CDR3 runs 20 residues. Germline V gene sequence: CDR1 MNHEY, CDR2 SVGEGT.

The V gene is TRBV10-3, the J gene TRBJ2-3, with 12 bases fitting TRBD2. The CDR3 sequence is 17 residues long. Germline V gene lookup returns CDR1 ENHRY and CDR2 SYGVKD. The trim removed 6 bases at V and 0 bases at J, leaving 7 bases unmatched. CDR3 residues: CAISGTSGYSSTDTQYF. DNA of the CDR3: TGTGCCATCAGCGGGACTAGCGGGTATTCTAGCACAGATACGCAGTATTTT.

V is TRBV5-6 and J is TRBJ2-7, with 7 positions matching TRBD1. Germline trimming cut 4 bases from V and 6 bases from J; bases unmatched to any gene: 13. Germline V gives CDR1 SGHDT, CDR2 YYEEEE. CDR3 size: 15 residues. The CDR3 loop reads CASSLDIRGMGEQYF. CDR3 bases: TGTGCCAGCAGCCTGGACATCAGGGGGATGGGCGAGCAGTACTTC.

The chain combines TRBV12-3 or TRBV12-4 with TRBJ2-2; D remains unclear. Trimming cost V 3 bases and J 0 bases, with 5 bases left between them. The CDR3 is 14 residues long. CDR3 nucleotides: TGTGCCAGCAGTTTCCGCGCGAACACCGGGGAGCTGTTTTTT. It is translated as CASSFRANTGELFF.

This clonotype was recorded at least ten times. Compared with germline, one end of the junction differs, possibly owing to a read error. The chain carries TRBV6-1 and TRBJ2-2; 7 nucleotides align to TRBD2. CDR3 length: 13 amino acids. The germline V gene has CDR1 MNHNS and CDR2 SASEGT. The CDR3 region is CASSQAGTGELFF. CDR3 in DNA: TGTGCCAGCAGTCAAGCGGGGACCGGGGAGCTGTTTTTT.

This clonotype was found a few times. The rearrangement joins TRBV7-9 to TRBJ2-3; tentative D call: TRBD2 (6 bases). The CDR3 runs 16 residues. CDR1 is SEHNR, CDR2 FQNEAQ, per germline (reference sequence). V was cut by 2 bases and J by 2 bases, with 14 bases left in between. DNA of the CDR3: TGTGCCAGCAGCTTATTAGGGGACTTGCACACAGATACGCAGTATTTT. It yields the protein CASSLLGDLHTDTQYF.

This clonotype was recorded at least ten times. The chain couples TRBV7-2 to TRBJ2-1, with 10 bases that match TRBD2. Trimming at V came to 4 bases and at J to 8 bases, leaving 11 bases not matched to a gene. Per the germline V gene, CDR1 is SGHTA and CDR2 is FQGNSA. The CDR3 has 16 amino acids. The CDR3 DNA follows: TGTGCCAGCAGCTCCGTAACTAGCGGGAAGATATATGAGCAGTTCTTC. It yields the protein CASSSVTSGKIYEQFF.

V gene TRBV5-1 combines with J gene TRBJ2-3; 11 nucleotides line up with TRBD2. The CDR3 has 14 amino acids. V was clipped by 6 bases and J by 6 bases; unmatched bases: 6. The germline V gene encodes CDR1 SGHRS and CDR2 YFSETQ. For the CDR3, the DNA is TGCGCCAGCAAGAGACTAGCGGGGATCGATACGCAGTATTTT. As protein: CASKRLAGIDTQYF. The variable domain in full, completed from reference TRBV5-1 and TRBJ2-3, reads KAGVTQTPRYLIKTRGQQVTLSCSPISGHRSVSWYQQTPGQGLQFLFEYFSETQRNKGNFPGRFSGRQFSNSRSEMNVSTLELGDSALYLCASKRLAGIDTQYFGPGTRLTVL.

The CDR3 nucleotides read TGTGCCAGCAGCTTAGCGGCGGGGGGCGCGAGCTATGGCTACACCTTC. Its protein is CASSLAAGGASYGYTF. The rearrangement joins TRBV7-9 to TRBJ1-2; TRBD1 might be the D (6 bases). The CDR3 covers 16 residues. CDR1 and CDR2 (germline): SEHNR, FQNEAQ (reference sequence). Trimming stripped 0 bases from V and 4 bases from J, with 15 bases between. Full variable domain (missing parts from reference TRBV7-9 and TRBJ1-2): DTGVSQNPRHKITKRGQNVTFRCDPISEHNRLYWYRQTLGQGPEFLTYFQNEAQLEKSRLLSDRFSAERPKGSFSTLEIQRTEQGDSAMYLCASSLAAGGASYGYTFGSGTRLTVV.

This clonotype was seen more than once but under ten times. The rearrangement joins TRBV4-3 to TRBJ2-7; 9 bases line up with TRBD2. This CDR3 spans 15 amino acids. CDR1 LGHNA and CDR2 YSLEER come from the germline V gene. The trim removed 1 base at V and 4 bases at J, leaving 5 bases unmatched. CDR3 in DNA: TGCGCCAGCAGCCAAGTGGTAGCGGGAGCTTACGAGCAGTACTTC. This gives the protein CASSQVVAGAYEQYF.

The J gene is TRBJ2-7, the V gene TRBV5-1, with 7 bases that match TRBD1. Germline assignment: CDR1 SGHRS and CDR2 YFSETQ. The CDR3 spans 14 residues. V shed 2 bases, J shed 2 bases, and the junction held 4 bases outside the gene matches. The CDR3 loop reads CASSLRDSAYEQYF. CDR3 bases: TGCGCCAGCAGCTTAAGGGACAGTGCCTACGAGCAGTACTTC. The whole variable domain, remainder taken from reference TRBV5-1 and TRBJ2-7, is KAGVTQTPRYLIKTRGQQVTLSCSPISGHRSVSWYQQTPGQGLQFLFEYFSETQRNKGNFPGRFSGRQFSNSRSEMNVSTLELGDSALYLCASSLRDSAYEQYFGPGTRLTVT.

The CDR3 spells CASSLNDAGGHDTGELFF. CDR3 DNA: TGTGCCAGCAGCTTAAACGATGCGGGGGGGCACGACACCGGGGAGCTGTTTTTT. The V call is TRBV7-6, the J call TRBJ2-2; 9 positions match TRBD2. The CDR3 runs 18 residues. V lost 2 bases to trimming and J lost 3 bases; unmatched junction nucleotides: 10. Germline assignment: CDR1 SGHVS and CDR2 FNYEAQ.

V gene TRBV4-1 combines with J gene TRBJ2-4; no clear D. The CDR3 sequence is 19 residues long. Trimming removed 2 bases from V and 0 bases from J, with 20 bases in between. Germline-derived CDR1 and CDR2 are MGHRA and YSYEKL. CDR3 region: CASSQQTPHHYLAKNIQYF. The CDR3 DNA reads as TGCGCCAGCAGCCAACAGACACCTCACCATTATTTAGCCAAAAACATTCAGTACTTC.

This clonotype was seen just once. This sequence joins TRBV4-3 and TRBJ2-7; 8 nucleotides agree with TRBD1. There are 13 residues in the CDR3. Trimming cost V 4 bases and J 5 bases; bases outside gene matches: 4. The germline gives CDR1 LGHNA, CDR2 YSLEER. CDR3 nucleotide sequence: TGCGCCAGCAGCCCGGGACAGGCCGACGAGCAGTACTTC. Residues: CASSPGQADEQYF.

This chain links TRBV5-5 with TRBJ2-4; the match to TRBD1 covers 8 bases. Trimming took 4 bases from V and 1 from J; bases not matched to a gene: 4. The germline V gene has CDR1 SGHKS and CDR2 YYEKEE (reference sequence). The CDR3 is 15 amino acids. Written as DNA, the CDR3 is TGTGCCAGCAGCCTCCGACAGGGGGCCAAAAACATTCAGTACTTC. It translates to CASSLRQGAKNIQYF.

This clonotype was observed many times. This rearrangement joins TRBV4-2 to TRBJ2-2, with D unclear. CDR3 size: 16 residues. Looked up from germline, CDR1 is LGHNA and CDR2 is YNFKEQ. Trimming left V 4 bases short and J 0 bases short, with 12 bases between. CDR3 sequence reads: CASSPRRVANTGELFF. The CDR3, as DNA: TGTGCCAGCAGCCCACGTAGGGTGGCGAACACCGGGGAGCTGTTTTTT.

This chain links TRBV10-3 with TRBJ1-5; D perhaps matches TRBD1 (5 bases). Trimming cost V 3 bases and J 4 bases, with 13 bases left between them. This CDR3 has 15 residues. Germline CDR1 reads ENHRY; CDR2 reads SYGVKD. In DNA, the CDR3 is TGTGCCATCAGTGATATGGATGGGGGGAATCAGCCCCAGCATTTT. Amino acid sequence: CAISDMDGGNQPQHF.

The CDR3 DNA reads TGTGCCAGCAGAACTAGAAGCACAGATACGCAGTATTTT. Its translation is CASRTRSTDTQYF. This rearrangement joins TRBV6-1 to TRBJ2-3; possible D gene TRBD2, 5 bases. Deletions cut 6 bases from V and 0 bases from J, with 7 bases between. The CDR3 length is 13 residues. Germline V gene lookup returns CDR1 MNHNS and CDR2 SASEGT.

This sequence joins TRBV20-1 and TRBJ2-1, with 9 bases matching TRBD2. The CDR3 spans 13 residues. V lost 8 bases, J lost 0 bases, and 2 bases stayed unmatched. Germline assignment: CDR1 DFQATT and CDR2 SNEGSKA (reference sequence). The CDR3 DNA reads TGCAGTCAGCGGGAGGTCTCCTACAATGAGCAGTTCTTC. Its protein product is CSQREVSYNEQFF.

CDR3 nucleotides: TGTGCCAGCAGCTTGCCGGGTTCGGAGACCCAGTACTTC. It is translated as CASSLPGSETQYF. V and J are TRBV7-2 and TRBJ2-5, with D hard to call. Germline V gives CDR1 SGHTA, CDR2 FQGNSA. This CDR3 region has 13 residues. Trimming cost V 3 bases and J 5 bases, with 10 bases left between them.

The rearrangement joins TRBV7-9 to TRBJ2-1, with D possibly TRBD2 on 7 matching bases. The germline gives CDR1 SEHNR, CDR2 FQNEAQ (reference sequence). The length of the CDR3 is 15 residues. V dropped 5 bases and J dropped 4 bases, with 15 bases sitting between them. CDR3 sequence reads: CASSPGGLGYNEQFF. The CDR3 DNA reads as TGTGCCAGCAGCCCCGGGGGGCTGGGATACAATGAGCAGTTCTTC.

This clonotype was observed a handful of times. The chain links TRBV28 to TRBJ2-2; maybe TRBD2 (5 bases). The CDR3 is 15 residues long. Germline V gives CDR1 MDHEN, CDR2 SYDVKM. Between the trimmed V and J ends, which lost 8 bases and 0 bases, there was a span of 13 bases. DNA for the CDR3: TGTGCCAGCGGTAACGGAGGAACGAACACCGGGGAGCTGTTTTTT. It specifies CASGNGGTNTGELFF.

This clonotype has more than one count but fewer than ten. This chain joins TRBV25-1 and TRBJ1-6; weak D call: TRBD1 (6 bases). V lost 8 bases and J 7 bases, leaving 15 bases between the germline ends. This CDR3 is 14 amino acids long. Germline V gives CDR1 MGHDK, CDR2 SYGVNS. The CDR3 DNA reads TGTGCCAGCTCCGGCCAGGGGTGGAATTCACCCCTCCACTTT. Amino acids: CASSGQGWNSPLHF.

The chain has TRBV28 and TRBJ1-1, with D uncertain. The CDR3 consists of 16 residues. Trimming left V 5 bases short and J 0 bases short, with 16 bases between. CDR1 and CDR2 (germline): MDHEN, SYDVKM. The CDR3 is CASSTRGSNLNTEAFF. Here the CDR3 DNA reads TGTGCCAGCAGTACCCGAGGAAGTAACCTGAACACTGAAGCTTTCTTT.

This chain uses TRBV20-1 with TRBJ2-7; D is perhaps TRBD1 (5 bases). Germline CDR1 reads DFQATT; CDR2 reads SNEGSKA (reference sequence). Trimming removed 1 base at V and 1 base at J, with 17 bases between. This CDR3 has 16 residues. The CDR3 nucleotides read TGCAGTGCTAGAGTACTGGCAGGGAAGGGATCCTACGAGCAGTACTTC. It is translated as CSARVLAGKGSYEQYF.

In its sample, this clonotype was seen a few times. The chain has TRBV5-1 and TRBJ1-1; D unclear. Trimming stripped 2 bases from V and 4 bases from J, with 9 bases between. The CDR3 is made up of 13 amino acids. CDR1 is SGHRS and CDR2 is YFSETQ in the germline V gene. The CDR3 nucleotides read TGCGCCAGCAGCTTACAAGCTAGCACTGAAGCTTTCTTT. Residues: CASSLQASTEAFF.

The genes are TRBV6-1 and TRBJ2-1; maybe TRBD2 (5 bases). The V gene's germline CDR1 is MNHNS and CDR2 SASEGT. Trimming pared 5 bases from V and 6 bases from J, leaving 17 bases between. This CDR3 region has 15 residues. This CDR3 is CASSRRAGVSNEQFF. DNA of the CDR3: TGTGCCAGCAGTCGACGGGCCGGGGTTAGCAATGAGCAGTTCTTC.

Ten or more counts support this clonotype. V usage is TRBV5-1 and J usage is TRBJ1-2; 8 nucleotides align to TRBD1. This CDR3 spans 14 amino acids. The V gene's germline CDR1 is SGHRS and CDR2 YFSETQ. V dropped 0 bases and J dropped 8; count of bases not matched to a gene: 6. This CDR3 is CASSLDGQGRGYTF. CDR3 nucleotide sequence: TGCGCCAGCAGCTTGGATGGACAGGGACGCGGCTACACCTTC.